The source of this TCR beta chain is a study of blood T cell repertoires in COVID-19. Trimming at V came to 5 bases and at J to 0 bases, leaving 16 bases not matched to a gene. The CDR3 contains 19 residues. Per germline, CDR1 SGHVS and CDR2 FQNEAQ. TCRdb keeps only in-frame clones here, not all; method: immunoSEQ multiplex PCR. The sample holds over 130,000 clones, around 78% seen once. The V gene is TRBV7-8, the J gene TRBJ1-1; 9 positions agree with TRBD1. Sequencing was carried out using peripheral blood. The receptor's source is an elderly woman with active or convalescent COVID-19. CDR3 loop: CASSPQLDRGFFMNTEAFF. For the CDR3, the DNA is TGTGCCAGCAGCCCCCAACTCGACAGGGGGTTCTTTATGAACACTGAAGCTTTCTTT. The whole variable domain, filled in from reference TRBV7-8 and TRBJ1-1, reads GAGVSQSPRYKVAKRGQDVALRCDPISGHVSLFWYQQALGQGPEFLTYFQNEAQLDKSGLPSDRFFAERPEGSVSTLKIQRTQQEDSAVYLCASSPQLDRGFFMNTEAFFGQGTRLTVV.